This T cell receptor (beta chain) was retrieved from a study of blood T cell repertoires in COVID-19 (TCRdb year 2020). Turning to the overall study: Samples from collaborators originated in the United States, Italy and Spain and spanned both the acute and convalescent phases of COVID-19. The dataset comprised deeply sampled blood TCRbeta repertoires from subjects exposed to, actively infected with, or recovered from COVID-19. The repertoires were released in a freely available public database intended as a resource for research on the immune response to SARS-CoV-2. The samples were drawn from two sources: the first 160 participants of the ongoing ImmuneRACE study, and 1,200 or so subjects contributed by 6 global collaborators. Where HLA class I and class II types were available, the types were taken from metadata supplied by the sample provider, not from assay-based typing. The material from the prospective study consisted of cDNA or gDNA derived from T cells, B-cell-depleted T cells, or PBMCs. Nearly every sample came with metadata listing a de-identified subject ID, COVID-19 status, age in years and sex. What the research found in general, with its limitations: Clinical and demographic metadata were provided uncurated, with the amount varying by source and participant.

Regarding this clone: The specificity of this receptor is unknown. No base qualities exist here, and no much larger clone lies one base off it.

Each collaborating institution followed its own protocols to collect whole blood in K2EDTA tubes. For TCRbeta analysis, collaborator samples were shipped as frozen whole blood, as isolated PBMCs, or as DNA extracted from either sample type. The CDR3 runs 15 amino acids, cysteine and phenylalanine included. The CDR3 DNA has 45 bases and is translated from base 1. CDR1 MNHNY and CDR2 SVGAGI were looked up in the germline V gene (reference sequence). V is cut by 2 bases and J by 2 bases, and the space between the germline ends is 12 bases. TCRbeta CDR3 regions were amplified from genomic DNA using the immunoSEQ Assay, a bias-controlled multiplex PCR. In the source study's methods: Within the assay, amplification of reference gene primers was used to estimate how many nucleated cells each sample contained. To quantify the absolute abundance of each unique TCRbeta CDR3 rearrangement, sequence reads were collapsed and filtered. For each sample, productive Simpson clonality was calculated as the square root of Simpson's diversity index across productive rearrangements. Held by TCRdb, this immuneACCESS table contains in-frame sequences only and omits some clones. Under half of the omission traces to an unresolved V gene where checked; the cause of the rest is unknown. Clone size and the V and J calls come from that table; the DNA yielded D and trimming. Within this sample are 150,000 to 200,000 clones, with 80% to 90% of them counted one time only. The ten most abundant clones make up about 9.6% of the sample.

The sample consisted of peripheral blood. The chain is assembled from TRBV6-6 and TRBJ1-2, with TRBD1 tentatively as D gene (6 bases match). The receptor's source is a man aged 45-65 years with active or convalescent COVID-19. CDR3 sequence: CASSYDRPRNYGYTF. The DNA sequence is TGTGCCAGCAGTTACGACAGGCCTCGGAACTATGGCTACACCTTC.